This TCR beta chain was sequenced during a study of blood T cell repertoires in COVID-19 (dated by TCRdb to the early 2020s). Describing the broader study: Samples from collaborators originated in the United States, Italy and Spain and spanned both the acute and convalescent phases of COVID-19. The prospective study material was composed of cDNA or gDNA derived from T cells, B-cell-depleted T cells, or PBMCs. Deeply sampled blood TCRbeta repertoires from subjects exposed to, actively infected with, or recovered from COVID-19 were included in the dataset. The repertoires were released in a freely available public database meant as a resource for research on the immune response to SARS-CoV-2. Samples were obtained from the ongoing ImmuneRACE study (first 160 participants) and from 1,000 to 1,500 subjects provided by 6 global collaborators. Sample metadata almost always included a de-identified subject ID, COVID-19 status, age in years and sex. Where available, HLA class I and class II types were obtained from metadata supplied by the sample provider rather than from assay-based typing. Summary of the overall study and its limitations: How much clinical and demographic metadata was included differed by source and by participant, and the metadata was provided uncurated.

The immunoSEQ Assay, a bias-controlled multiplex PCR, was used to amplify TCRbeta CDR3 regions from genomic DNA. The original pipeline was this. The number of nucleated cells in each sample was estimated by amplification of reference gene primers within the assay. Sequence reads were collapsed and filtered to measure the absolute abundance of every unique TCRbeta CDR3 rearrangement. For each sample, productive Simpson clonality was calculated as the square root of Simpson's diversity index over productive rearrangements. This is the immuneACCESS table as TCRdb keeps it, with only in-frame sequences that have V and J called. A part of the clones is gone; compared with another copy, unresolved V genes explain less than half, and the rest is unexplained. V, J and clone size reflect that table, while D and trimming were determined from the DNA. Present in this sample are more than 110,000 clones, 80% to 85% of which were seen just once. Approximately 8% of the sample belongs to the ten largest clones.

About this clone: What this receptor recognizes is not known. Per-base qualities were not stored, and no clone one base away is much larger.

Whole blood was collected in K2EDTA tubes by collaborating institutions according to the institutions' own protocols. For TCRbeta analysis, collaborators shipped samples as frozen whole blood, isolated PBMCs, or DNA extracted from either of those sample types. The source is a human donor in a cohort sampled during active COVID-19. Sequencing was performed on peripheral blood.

The bases read TGTGCCAGCAGCTTCTCCCGGGAGACCCAGTACTTC. Translated, this is CASSFSRETQYF. In this chain, TRBV7-9 is recombined with TRBJ2-5; the D segment cannot be called with confidence. CDR1 SEHNR and CDR2 FQNEAQ are derived from the germline V gene (reference sequence). From the cysteine up to the phenylalanine, the CDR3 has a length of 12 residues. CDR3 DNA only is kept here, 36 bases in frame from base 1. V drops 3 bases and J drops 5 bases, leaving 7 bases in between.